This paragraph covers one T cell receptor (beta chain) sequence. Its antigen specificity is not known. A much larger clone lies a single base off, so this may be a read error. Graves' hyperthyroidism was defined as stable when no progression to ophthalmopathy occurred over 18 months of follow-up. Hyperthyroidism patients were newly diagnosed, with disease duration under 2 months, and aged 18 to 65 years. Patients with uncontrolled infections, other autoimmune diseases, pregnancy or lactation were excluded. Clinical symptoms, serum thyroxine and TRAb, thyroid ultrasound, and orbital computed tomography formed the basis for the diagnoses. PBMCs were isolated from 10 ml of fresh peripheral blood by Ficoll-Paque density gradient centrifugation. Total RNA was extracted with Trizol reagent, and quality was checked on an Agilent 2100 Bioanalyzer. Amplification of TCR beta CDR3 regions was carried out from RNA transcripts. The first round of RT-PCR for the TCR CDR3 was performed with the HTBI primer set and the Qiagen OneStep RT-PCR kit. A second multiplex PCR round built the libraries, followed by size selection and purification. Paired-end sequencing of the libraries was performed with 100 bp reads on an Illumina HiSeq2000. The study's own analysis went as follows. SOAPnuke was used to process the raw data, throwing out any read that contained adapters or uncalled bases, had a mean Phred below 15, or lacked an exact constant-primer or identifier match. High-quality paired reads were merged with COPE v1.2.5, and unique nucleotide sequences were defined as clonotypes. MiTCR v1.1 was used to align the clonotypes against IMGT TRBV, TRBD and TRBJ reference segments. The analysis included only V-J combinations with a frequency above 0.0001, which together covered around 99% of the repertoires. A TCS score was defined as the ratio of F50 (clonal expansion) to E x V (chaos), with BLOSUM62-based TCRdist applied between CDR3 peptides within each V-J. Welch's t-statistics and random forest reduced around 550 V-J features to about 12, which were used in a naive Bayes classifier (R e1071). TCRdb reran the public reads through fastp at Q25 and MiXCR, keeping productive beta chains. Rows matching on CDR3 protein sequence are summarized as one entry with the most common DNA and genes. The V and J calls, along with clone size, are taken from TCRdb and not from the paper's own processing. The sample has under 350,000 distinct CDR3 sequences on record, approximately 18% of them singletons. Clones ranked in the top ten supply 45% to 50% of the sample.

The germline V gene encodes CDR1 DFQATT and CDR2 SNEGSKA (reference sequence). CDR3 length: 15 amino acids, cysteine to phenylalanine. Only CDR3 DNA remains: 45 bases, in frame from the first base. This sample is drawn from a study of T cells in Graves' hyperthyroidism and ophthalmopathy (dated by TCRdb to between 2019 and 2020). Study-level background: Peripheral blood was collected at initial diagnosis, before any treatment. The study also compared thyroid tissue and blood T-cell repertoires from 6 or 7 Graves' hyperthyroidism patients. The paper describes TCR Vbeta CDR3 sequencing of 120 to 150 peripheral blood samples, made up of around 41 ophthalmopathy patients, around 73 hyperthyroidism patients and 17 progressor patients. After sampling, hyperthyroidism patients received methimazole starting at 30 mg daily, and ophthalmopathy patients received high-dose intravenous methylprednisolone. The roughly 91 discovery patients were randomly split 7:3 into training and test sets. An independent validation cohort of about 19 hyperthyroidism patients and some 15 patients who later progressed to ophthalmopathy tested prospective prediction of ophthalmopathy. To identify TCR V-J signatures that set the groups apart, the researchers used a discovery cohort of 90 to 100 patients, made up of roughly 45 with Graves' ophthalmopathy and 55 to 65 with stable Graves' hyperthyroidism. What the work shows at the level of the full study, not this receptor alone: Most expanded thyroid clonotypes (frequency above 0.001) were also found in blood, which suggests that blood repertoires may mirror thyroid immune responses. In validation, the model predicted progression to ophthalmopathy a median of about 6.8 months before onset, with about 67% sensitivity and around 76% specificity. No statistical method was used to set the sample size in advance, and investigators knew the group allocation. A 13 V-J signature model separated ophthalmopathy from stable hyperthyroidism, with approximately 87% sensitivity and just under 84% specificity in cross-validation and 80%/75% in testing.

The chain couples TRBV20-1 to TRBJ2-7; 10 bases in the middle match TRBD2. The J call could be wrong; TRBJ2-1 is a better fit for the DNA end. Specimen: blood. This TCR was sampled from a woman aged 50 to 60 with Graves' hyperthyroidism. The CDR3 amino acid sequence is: CSARPLTSGPYEQFF. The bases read TGCAGTGCTAGGCCCCTGACTAGCGGGCCGTACGAGCAGTTCTTC.